The source of this T cell receptor beta chain is a study of T cell responses to AZD1222 COVID-19 vaccine. Whole-study context: Second doses were pooled across both intervals (about 4 or about 12 weeks).

Sequencing was performed with immunoSEQ multiplex PCR; in TCRdb, only in-frame clones are kept and a portion is missing. The data show around 130,000 clones, more than 85% seen once. Of note for this clone: The antigen remains unidentified.

Study-wide points: Seropositivity was recorded at baseline in only 6 or 7 AZD1222 recipients. Per reports, nearly half of all spike-specific TCRs target regions that are unmutated in variants.

The sequence derives from an adult in good health. The starting material was peripheral blood, obtained on day 0 of AZD1222 vaccination.

This chain's CDR3 is CASSLAQGSYNEQFF. For the CDR3, the DNA is TGCGCCAGCAGCTTGGCACAGGGCTCCTACAATGAGCAGTTCTTC. The gene calls are TRBV5-1 and TRBJ2-1; tentatively, D is TRBD1 (6 bases). From germline, CDR1 is SGHRS and CDR2 YFSETQ. V was clipped by 0 bases and J by 0 bases, with 7 bases between them. The CDR3 loop spans 15 amino acids.